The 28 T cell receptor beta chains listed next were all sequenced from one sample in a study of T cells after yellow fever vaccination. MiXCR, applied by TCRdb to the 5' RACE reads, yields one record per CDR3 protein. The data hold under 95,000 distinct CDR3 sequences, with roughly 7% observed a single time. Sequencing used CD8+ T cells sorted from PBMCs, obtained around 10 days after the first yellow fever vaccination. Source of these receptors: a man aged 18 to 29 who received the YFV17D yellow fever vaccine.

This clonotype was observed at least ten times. The CDR3 here is CSVASDRNGYTF. The DNA for the CDR3 is TGCAGCGTTGCCTCCGACCGAAATGGCTACACCTTC. The chain joins TRBV29-1 to TRBJ1-2; no definite D call. Trimming took off 4 bases at V and 6 bases at J, with 12 bases between the two ends. Germline V CDR1 and CDR2: SQVTM, ANQGSEA. The CDR3 extends over 12 amino acids.

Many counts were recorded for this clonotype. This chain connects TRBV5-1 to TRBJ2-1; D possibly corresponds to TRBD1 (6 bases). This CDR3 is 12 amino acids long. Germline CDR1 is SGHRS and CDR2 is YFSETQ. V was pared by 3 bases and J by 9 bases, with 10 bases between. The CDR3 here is CASSYRVGEQFF. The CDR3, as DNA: TGCGCCAGCAGCTACAGGGTGGGTGAGCAGTTCTTC.

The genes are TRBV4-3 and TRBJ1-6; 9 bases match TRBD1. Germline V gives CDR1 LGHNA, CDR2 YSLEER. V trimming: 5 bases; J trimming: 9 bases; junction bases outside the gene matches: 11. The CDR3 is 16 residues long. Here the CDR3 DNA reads TGCGCCAGCAGCTCAGCATTCCCGGGACAGGGTTCACCCCTCCACTTT. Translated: CASSSAFPGQGSPLHF.

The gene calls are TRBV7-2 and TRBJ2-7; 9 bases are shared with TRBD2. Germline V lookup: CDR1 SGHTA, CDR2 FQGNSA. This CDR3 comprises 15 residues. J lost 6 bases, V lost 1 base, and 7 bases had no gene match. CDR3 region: CASSLEWRGGPEQYF. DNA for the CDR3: TGTGCCAGCAGCTTAGAGTGGCGGGGGGGCCCCGAGCAGTACTTC.

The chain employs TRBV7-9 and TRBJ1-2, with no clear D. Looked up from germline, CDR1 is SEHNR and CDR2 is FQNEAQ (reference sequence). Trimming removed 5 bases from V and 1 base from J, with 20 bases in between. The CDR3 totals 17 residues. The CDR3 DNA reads TGTGCCAGCAGCCCCTCTTGGACGGCAGTTGATAACTATGGCTACACCTTC. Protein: CASSPSWTAVDNYGYTF.

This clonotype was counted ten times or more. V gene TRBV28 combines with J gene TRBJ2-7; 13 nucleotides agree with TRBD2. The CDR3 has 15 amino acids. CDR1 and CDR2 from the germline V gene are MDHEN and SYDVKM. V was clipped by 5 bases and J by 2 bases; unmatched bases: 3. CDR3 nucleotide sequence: TGTGCCAGCAGTCAAGGGACTAGCGGGGCCTACGAGCAGTACGTC. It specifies CASSQGTSGAYEQYV.

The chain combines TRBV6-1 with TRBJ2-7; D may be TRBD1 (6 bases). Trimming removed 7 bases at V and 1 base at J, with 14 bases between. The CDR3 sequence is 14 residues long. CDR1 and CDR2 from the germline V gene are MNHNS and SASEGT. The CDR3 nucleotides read TGTGCCAGCAAGCCCACGACAGGATCCTACGAGCAGTACTTC. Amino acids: CASKPTTGSYEQYF.

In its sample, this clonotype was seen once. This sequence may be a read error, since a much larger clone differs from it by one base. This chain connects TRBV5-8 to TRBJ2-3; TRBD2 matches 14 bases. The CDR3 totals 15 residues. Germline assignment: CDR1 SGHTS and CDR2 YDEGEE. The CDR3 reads CASSSGTSGGDTEYF. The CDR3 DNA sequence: TGTGCCAGCAGCTCGGGGACTAGCGGGGGAGATACGGAGTATTTT.

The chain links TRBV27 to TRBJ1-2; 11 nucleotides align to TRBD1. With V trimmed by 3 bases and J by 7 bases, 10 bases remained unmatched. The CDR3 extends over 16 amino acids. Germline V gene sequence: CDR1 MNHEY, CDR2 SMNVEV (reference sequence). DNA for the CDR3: TGTGCCAGCAGTTTCTCGGAGGGACAGGGGGGACCTGGCTACACCTTC. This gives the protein CASSFSEGQGGPGYTF.

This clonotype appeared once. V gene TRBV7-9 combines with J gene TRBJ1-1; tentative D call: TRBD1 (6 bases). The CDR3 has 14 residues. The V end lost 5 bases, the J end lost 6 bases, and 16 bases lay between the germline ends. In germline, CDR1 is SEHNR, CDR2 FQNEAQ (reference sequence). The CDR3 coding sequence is TGTGCCAGCAGCCCACAGGGCGTTGTACCTGAAGCTTTCTTT. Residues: CASSPQGVVPEAFF.

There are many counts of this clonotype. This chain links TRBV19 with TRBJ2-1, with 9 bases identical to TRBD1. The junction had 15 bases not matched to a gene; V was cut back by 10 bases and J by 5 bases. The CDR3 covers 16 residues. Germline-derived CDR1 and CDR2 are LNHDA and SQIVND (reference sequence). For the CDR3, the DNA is TGTGCCACCCTCCCCGCCGTACAGGGGGCCCACAATGAGCAGTTCTTC. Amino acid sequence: CATLPAVQGAHNEQFF. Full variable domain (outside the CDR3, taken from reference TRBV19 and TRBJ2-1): DGGITQSPKYLFRKEGQNVTLSCEQNLNHDAMYWYRQDPGQGLRLIYYSQIVNDFQKGDIAEGYSVSREKKESFPLTVTSAQKNPTAFYLCATLPAVQGAHNEQFFGPGTRLTVL.

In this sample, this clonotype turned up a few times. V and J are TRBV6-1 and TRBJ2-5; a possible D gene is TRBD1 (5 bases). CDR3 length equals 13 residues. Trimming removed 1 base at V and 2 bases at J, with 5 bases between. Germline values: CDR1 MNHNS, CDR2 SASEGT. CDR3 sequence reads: CASSEEGQETQYF. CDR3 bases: TGTGCCAGCAGTGAAGAGGGGCAAGAGACCCAGTACTTC.

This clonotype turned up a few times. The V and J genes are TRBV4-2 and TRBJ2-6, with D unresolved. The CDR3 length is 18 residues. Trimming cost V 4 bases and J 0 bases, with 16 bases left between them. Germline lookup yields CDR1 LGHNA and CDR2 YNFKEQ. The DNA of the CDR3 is TGTGCCAGCAGCCGAGAGCCTGAGAGTTACTCTGGGGCCAACGTCCTGACTTTC. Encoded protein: CASSREPESYSGANVLTF.

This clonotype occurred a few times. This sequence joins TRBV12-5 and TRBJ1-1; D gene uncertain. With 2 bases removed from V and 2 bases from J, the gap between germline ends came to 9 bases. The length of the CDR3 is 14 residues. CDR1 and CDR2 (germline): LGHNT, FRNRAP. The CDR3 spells CASGLSAVNTEAFF. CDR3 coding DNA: TGTGCTAGTGGTTTGTCGGCAGTTAACACTGAAGCTTTCTTT.

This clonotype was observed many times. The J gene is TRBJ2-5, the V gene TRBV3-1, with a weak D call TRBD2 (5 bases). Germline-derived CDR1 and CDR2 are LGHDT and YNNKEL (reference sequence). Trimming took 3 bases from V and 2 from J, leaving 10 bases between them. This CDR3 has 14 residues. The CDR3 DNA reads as TGTGCCAGCAGCCAGAGGGAATGGCAAGAGACCCAGTACTTC. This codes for CASSQREWQETQYF.

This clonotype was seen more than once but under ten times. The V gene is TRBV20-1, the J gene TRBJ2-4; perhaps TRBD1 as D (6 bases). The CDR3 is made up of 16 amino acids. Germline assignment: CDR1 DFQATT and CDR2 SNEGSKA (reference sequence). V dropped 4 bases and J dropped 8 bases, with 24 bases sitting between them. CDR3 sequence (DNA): TGCAGTGCTAAAGATTCAATCCGGGACATCGGGTACATTCAGTACTTC. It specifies CSAKDSIRDIGYIQYF.

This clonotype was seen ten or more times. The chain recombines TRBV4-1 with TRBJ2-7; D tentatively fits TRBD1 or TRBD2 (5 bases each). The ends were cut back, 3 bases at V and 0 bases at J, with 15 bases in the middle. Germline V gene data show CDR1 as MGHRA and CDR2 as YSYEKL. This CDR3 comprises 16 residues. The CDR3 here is CASSHRGDSSSYEQYF. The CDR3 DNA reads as TGCGCCAGCAGCCACAGAGGGGATTCCAGCTCCTACGAGCAGTACTTC.

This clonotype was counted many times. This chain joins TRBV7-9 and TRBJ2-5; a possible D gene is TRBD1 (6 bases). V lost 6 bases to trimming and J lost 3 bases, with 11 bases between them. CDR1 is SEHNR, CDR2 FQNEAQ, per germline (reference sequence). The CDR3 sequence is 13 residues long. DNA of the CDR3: TGTGCCAGCAGGCTAGGGGGTGAAGAGACCCAGTACTTC. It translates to CASRLGGEETQYF.

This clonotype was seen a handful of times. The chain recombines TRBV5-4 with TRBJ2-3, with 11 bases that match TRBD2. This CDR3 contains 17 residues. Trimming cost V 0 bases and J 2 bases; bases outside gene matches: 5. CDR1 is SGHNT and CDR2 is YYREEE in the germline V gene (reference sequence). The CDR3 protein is CASSLGSGGAPTDTQYF. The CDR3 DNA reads TGTGCCAGCAGCTTGGGTAGCGGGGGGGCTCCCACAGATACGCAGTATTTT.

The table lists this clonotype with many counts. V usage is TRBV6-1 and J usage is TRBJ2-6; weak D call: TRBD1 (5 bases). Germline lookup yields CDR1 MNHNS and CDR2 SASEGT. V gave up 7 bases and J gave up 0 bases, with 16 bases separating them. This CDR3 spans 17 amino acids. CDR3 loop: CASNVWGGPSGANVLTF. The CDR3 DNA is TGTGCCAGCAATGTCTGGGGCGGACCCTCTGGGGCCAACGTCCTGACTTTC.

The DNA of the CDR3 is TGCAGTGCTAGATTCGGGGGTCAATACGAGCAGTACTTC. Translating it yields CSARFGGQYEQYF. V usage is TRBV20-1 and J usage is TRBJ2-7; tentative D call: TRBD2 (6 bases). CDR3 length equals 13 residues. Germline loops: CDR1 DFQATT, CDR2 SNEGSKA (reference sequence). Trimming took 2 bases from V and 4 from J, leaving 12 bases between them.

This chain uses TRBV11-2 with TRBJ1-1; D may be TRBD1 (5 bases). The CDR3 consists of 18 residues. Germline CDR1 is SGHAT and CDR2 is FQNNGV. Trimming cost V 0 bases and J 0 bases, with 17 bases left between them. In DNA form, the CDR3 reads TGTGCCAGCAGCTTAGATTACCCCTATACAGGACTGAACACTGAAGCTTTCTTT. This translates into CASSLDYPYTGLNTEAFF.

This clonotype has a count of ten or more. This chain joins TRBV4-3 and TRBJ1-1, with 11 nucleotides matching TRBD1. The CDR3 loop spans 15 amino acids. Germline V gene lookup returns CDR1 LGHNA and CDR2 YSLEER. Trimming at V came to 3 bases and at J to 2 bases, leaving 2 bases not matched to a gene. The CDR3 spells CASSHRTGGNTEAFF. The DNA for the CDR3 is TGCGCCAGCAGCCACCGGACAGGGGGCAACACTGAAGCTTTCTTT.

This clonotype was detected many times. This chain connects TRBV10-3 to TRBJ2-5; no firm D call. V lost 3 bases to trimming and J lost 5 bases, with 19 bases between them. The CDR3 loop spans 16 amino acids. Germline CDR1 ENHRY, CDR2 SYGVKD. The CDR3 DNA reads TGTGCCATCAGTGATCGGGCTACTCATAGATTGGAGACCCAGTACTTC. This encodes CAISDRATHRLETQYF.

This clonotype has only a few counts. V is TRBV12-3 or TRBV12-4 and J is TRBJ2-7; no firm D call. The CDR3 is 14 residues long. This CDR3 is CASSLGLAVYEQYV. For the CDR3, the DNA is TGTGCCAGCAGCTTAGGCTTGGCGGTTTACGAGCAGTACGTC.

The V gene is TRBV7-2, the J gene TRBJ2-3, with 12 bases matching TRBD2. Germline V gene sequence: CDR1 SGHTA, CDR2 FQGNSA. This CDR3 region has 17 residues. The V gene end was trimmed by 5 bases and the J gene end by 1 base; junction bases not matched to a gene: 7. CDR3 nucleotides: TGTGCCAGCAGCCCTAGCGGGGGGGCGTTGGGCACAGATACGCAGTATTTT. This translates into CASSPSGGALGTDTQYF.

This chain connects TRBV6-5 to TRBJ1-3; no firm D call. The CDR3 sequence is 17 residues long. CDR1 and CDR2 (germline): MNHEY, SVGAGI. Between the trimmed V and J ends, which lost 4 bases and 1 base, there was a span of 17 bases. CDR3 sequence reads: CASSSEPRTGSGNTIYF. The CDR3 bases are TGTGCCAGCAGTTCCGAACCTCGGACGGGTTCTGGAAACACCATATATTTT.

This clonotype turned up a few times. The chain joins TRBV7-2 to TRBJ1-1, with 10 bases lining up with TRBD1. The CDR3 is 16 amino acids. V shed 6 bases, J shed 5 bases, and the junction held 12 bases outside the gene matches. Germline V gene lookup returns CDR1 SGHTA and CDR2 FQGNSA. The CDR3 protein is CASSSGTGAPRTEAFF. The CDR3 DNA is TGTGCCAGCAGTTCCGGGACAGGGGCGCCACGTACTGAAGCTTTCTTT.